These T cell receptor beta chains were read from a single sample in a study of T-cell memory formation after mild COVID-19. TCRdb reanalysed the 5' RACE reads using MiXCR and keeps one entry per CDR3 protein. The table has under 250,000 distinct CDR3 sequences, 15% seen once. Specimen: PBMCs or a T cell subset sorted from them (not recorded which). These receptors originate from an adult woman who had mild COVID-19 (a few samples of this study predate the infection). Cell type and time point are not known. Both conserved end residues are part of each CDR3. D genes are given only for firm matches. Where a row states a size, it is once, few, many or the class of an expanded clone; other rows omit it.

CSASPRGGNGDTQYF,TGCAGTGCTAGTCCGCGGGGAGGGAACGGAGATACGCAGTATTTT,TRBV20-1,TRBJ2-3,TRBD2,few,15
CASSSFPSGGPQHF,TGTGCCAGCAGCTCGTTTCCTTCAGGAGGACCCCAGCATTTT,TRBV7-2,TRBJ1-5,.,.,14
CASSPRDRAYEQYF,TGTGCCAGCAGCCCCCGGGACAGGGCGTACGAGCAGTACTTC,TRBV3-1,TRBJ2-7,TRBD1,.,14
CASSTSISTDTQYF,TGTGCCAGCAGTACCTCAATTAGCACAGATACGCAGTATTTT,TRBV7-9,TRBJ2-3,.,few,14
CASSLGLAGGRETQYF,TGTGCCAGCAGCTTAGGACTAGCGGGAGGTCGGGAAACGCAGTATTTT,TRBV7-2,TRBJ2-3,TRBD2,many,16
CSAPLRDRGTDTQYF,TGCAGCGCTCCTTTACGGGACAGGGGCACAGATACGCAGTATTTT,TRBV29-1,TRBJ2-3,TRBD1,few,15
CASSPQGYTGELFF,TGCGCCAGCAGCCCCCAGGGTTACACCGGGGAGCTGTTTTTT,TRBV5-1,TRBJ2-2,.,.,14
CASSLSNLNTEAFF,TGTGCCAGCAGTTTGTCTAACTTGAACACTGAAGCTTTCTTT,TRBV12-3/TRBV12-4,TRBJ1-1,.,.,14
CASSPSVPLSSNQPQHF,TGTGCCAGCAGTCCTTCCGTCCCCTTGTCTAGCAATCAGCCCCAGCATTTT,TRBV6-2/TRBV6-3,TRBJ1-5,.,few,17
CASSNAGTGMYEQYF,TGTGCCAGCAGTAACGCCGGGACAGGGATGTACGAGCAGTACTTC,TRBV25-1,TRBJ2-7,TRBD1,many,15
CASSLGSTTSQYF,TGTGCCAGCAGCTTGGGATCCACTACGAGTCAGTACTTC,TRBV27,TRBJ2-7,.,few,13
CASSSVPGQETQYF,TGTGCCAGCAGCTCGGTCCCGGGTCAAGAGACCCAGTACTTC,TRBV5-5,TRBJ2-5,.,few,14
CASSYSGSGTYNEQFF,TGTGCCAGCAGTTACTCAGGTAGCGGCACCTACAATGAGCAGTTCTTC,TRBV6-6,TRBJ2-1,.,few,16
CANDRGPNTEAFF,TGTGCCAATGACAGGGGACCGAACACTGAAGCTTTCTTT,TRBV12-3/TRBV12-4,TRBJ1-1,TRBD1,many,13
CATSDSVRGKSSDEQYF,TGTGCCACCAGTGACTCCGTCAGGGGTAAAAGCAGCGACGAGCAGTACTTC,TRBV24-1,TRBJ2-7,.,.,17
CASSQTGVSLKQYF,TGTGCCAGCAGTCAGACAGGGGTTTCCTTGAAGCAGTACTTC,TRBV12-3/TRBV12-4,TRBJ2-7,TRBD1,many,14
CASSLLVRSDTQYF,TGTGCCAGCAGTTTATTGGTGCGCTCGGATACGCAGTATTTT,TRBV12-3/TRBV12-4,TRBJ2-3,.,few,14
CASSQDRTDTQYF,TGTGCCAGCAGCCAAGATAGGACAGATACGCAGTATTTT,TRBV4-2,TRBJ2-3,.,few,13
CSARGTDRYYYEQYF,TGCAGTGCTAGAGGTACGGACAGGTATTACTACGAGCAGTACTTC,TRBV20-1,TRBJ2-7,TRBD1,few,15
CASSPLGPAPAGELFF,TGTGCCAGCAGCCCCCTGGGGCCCGCTCCCGCCGGGGAGCTGTTTTTT,TRBV12-3/TRBV12-4,TRBJ2-2,.,many,16
CASSGLTGGASSPLHF,TGTGCCAGCAGTGGATTGACAGGGGGCGCAAGTTCACCCCTCCACTTT,TRBV6-2/TRBV6-3,TRBJ1-6,TRBD1,few,16
CASSLGLGNTGELFF,TGTGCCAGCAGCTTAGGACTGGGGAACACCGGGGAGCTGTTTTTT,TRBV7-3,TRBJ2-2,.,.,15
CASSRGTASGLGVF,TGTGCCAGCAGTCGAGGAACGGCTAGCGGGCTGGGGGTCTTC,TRBV7-8,TRBJ2-1,TRBD2,few,14
CASSVTTADTQYF,TGTGCCAGTAGTGTTACTACCGCAGATACGCAGTATTTT,TRBV19,TRBJ2-3,.,.,13
CASSSGQGAPGANVLTF,TGTGCCAGCAGCTCAGGACAGGGGGCACCTGGGGCCAACGTCCTGACTTTC,TRBV7-9,TRBJ2-6,TRBD1,.,17
CASSQSGTSGNEQFF,TGCGCCAGCAGCCAATCTGGGACTAGCGGAAACGAGCAGTTCTTC,TRBV4-3,TRBJ2-1,TRBD2,few,15
CASSLIATGGTGYTF,TGTGCCAGCAGCTTAATCGCGACAGGGGGCACAGGCTACACCTTC,TRBV7-6,TRBJ1-2,TRBD1,.,15
CASSPRIAGGNNEQFF,TGTGCCAGCTCACCCCGGATAGCGGGGGGTAACAATGAGCAGTTCTTC,TRBV18,TRBJ2-1,TRBD2,many,16
CATGTLDNQPQHF,TGTGCCACTGGGACATTAGACAATCAGCCCCAGCATTTT,TRBV6-1,TRBJ1-5,.,.,13
CASMDSWTGGRNIQYF,TGTGCCAGCATGGACTCCTGGACCGGGGGCAGGAACATTCAGTACTTC,TRBV27,TRBJ2-4,.,few,16
CATSGLAGESGELFF,TGTGCCACCAGTGGGCTAGCGGGAGAATCCGGGGAGCTGTTTTTT,TRBV24-1,TRBJ2-2,TRBD2,.,15
CSGAGDSTEAFF,TGCAGCGGAGCAGGGGATAGCACTGAAGCTTTCTTT,TRBV29-1,TRBJ1-1,.,.,12
CASSLPSLGLAGMKETQYF,TGTGCCAGCAGTTTACCTAGTTTAGGGCTAGCGGGCATGAAAGAGACCCAGTACTTC,TRBV12-3/TRBV12-4,TRBJ2-5,TRBD2,.,19
CASSPSANYNEQFF,TGTGCCAGCAGTCCTAGCGCGAACTACAATGAGCAGTTCTTC,TRBV7-3,TRBJ2-1,.,few,14
CATSSGRGYYQPQHF,TGTGCCACCAGCAGCGGCAGGGGGTACTATCAGCCCCAGCATTTT,TRBV15,TRBJ1-5,TRBD1,few,15
CSARGPGLVEANTQYF,TGCAGTGCTAGAGGCCCAGGACTAGTAGAGGCAAATACGCAGTATTTT,TRBV20-1,TRBJ2-3,TRBD2,.,16
CSVDMSQQKETQYF,TGCAGCGTTGATATGAGTCAGCAAAAAGAGACCCAGTACTTC,TRBV29-1,TRBJ2-5,.,many,14
CASSPRGRGQETQYF,TGTGCCAGCTCACCACGGGGCAGGGGCCAAGAGACCCAGTACTTC,TRBV18,TRBJ2-5,.,few,15
CASSDAGTGTSGYTF,TGTGCCAGCAGTGACGCGGGCACAGGGACGTCTGGCTACACCTTC,TRBV6-4,TRBJ1-2,.,.,15
CASSQAGTSGGVETQYF,TGCGCCAGCAGCCAAGCCGGGACTAGCGGGGGTGTAGAGACCCAGTACTTC,TRBV4-1,TRBJ2-5,TRBD2,.,17
CASSLDAGAGSPLHF,TGTGCCAGCAGCTTAGATGCAGGGGCGGGTTCACCCCTCCACTTT,TRBV7-8,TRBJ1-6,.,few,15
CASSQAKIWKTQYF,TGTGCCAGCAGCCAAGCGAAGATTTGGAAGACCCAGTACTTC,TRBV3-1,TRBJ2-5,.,few,14
CASTPRGGDEQYF,TGTGCCAGCACCCCGAGGGGGGGCGACGAGCAGTACTTC,TRBV5-4,TRBJ2-7,.,.,13
CASSLSPTSGASGANVLTF,TGCGCCAGCAGCCTATCCCCCACTAGCGGGGCCTCTGGGGCCAACGTCCTGACTTTC,TRBV4-3,TRBJ2-6,TRBD2,many,19
CASSLAPGELFF,TGTGCCAGCAGTCTAGCTCCCGGGGAGCTGTTTTTT,TRBV12-3/TRBV12-4,TRBJ2-2,.,.,12
CASSSLTGDTEAFF,TGTGCCAGCAGCTCCCTTACAGGGGACACTGAAGCTTTCTTT,TRBV7-9,TRBJ1-1,TRBD1,.,14
CASSLATGEQFF,TGTGCCAGCAGCTTAGCGACAGGAGAGCAGTTCTTC,TRBV7-2,TRBJ2-1,.,.,12
CASSAGTPGVNEQFF,TGTGCCAGCAGCGCTGGGACTCCCGGGGTGAATGAGCAGTTCTTC,TRBV7-3,TRBJ2-1,.,few,15
CASSQQGAETQYF,TGTGCCAGCAGCCAACAGGGGGCAGAGACCCAGTACTTC,TRBV3-1,TRBJ2-5,TRBD1,many,13
CAISKESTDTQYF,TGTGCCATCAGCAAGGAGAGCACAGATACGCAGTATTTT,TRBV10-3,TRBJ2-3,.,.,13
CASSLELGRANNEQFF,TGTGCCAGCAGCTTAGAGTTAGGCAGGGCAAACAATGAGCAGTTCTTC,TRBV7-8,TRBJ2-1,.,many,16
CASRDLDQGHQPQHF,TGTGCCAGCAGGGACTTAGACCAGGGCCATCAGCCCCAGCATTTT,TRBV2,TRBJ1-5,.,few,15
CASSLVRGGGPTYEQYF,TGTGCCAGCAGTTTAGTCAGAGGGGGGGGCCCAACCTACGAGCAGTACTTC,TRBV12-3/TRBV12-4,TRBJ2-7,.,few,17
CASERGLAGEQFF,TGTGCCAGCGAAAGGGGACTAGCAGGCGAGCAGTTCTTC,TRBV6-1,TRBJ2-1,TRBD2,.,13
CASSPEQGFNQPQHF,TGTGCCAGCAGCCCCGAACAGGGATTCAATCAGCCCCAGCATTTT,TRBV2,TRBJ1-5,.,few,15